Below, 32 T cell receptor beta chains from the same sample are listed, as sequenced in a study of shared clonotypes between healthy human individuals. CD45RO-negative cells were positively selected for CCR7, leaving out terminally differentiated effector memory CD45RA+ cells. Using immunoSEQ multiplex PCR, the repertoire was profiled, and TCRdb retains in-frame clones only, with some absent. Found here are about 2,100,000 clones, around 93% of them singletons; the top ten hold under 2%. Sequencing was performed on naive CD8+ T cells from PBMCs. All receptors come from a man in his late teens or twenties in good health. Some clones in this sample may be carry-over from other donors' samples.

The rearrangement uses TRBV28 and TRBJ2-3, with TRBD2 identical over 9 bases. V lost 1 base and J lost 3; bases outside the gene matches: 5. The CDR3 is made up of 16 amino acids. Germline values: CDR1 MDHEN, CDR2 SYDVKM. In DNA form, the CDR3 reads TGTGCCAGCAGTTTATCGGCGGGAGGGTTGACAGATACGCAGTATTTT. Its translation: CASSLSAGGLTDTQYF. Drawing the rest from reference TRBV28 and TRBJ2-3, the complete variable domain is DVKVTQSSRYLVKRTGEKVFLECVQDMDHENMFWYRQDPGLGLRLIYFSYDVKMKEKGDIPEGYSVSREKKERFSLILESASTNQTSMYLCASSLSAGGLTDTQYFGPGTRLTVL.

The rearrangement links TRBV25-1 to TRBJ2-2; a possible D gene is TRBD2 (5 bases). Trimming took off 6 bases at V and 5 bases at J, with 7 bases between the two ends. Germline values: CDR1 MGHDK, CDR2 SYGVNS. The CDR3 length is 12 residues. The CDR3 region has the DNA TGTGCCAGCAGCTGGGAGACCGGGGAGCTGTTTTTT. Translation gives CASSWETGELFF.

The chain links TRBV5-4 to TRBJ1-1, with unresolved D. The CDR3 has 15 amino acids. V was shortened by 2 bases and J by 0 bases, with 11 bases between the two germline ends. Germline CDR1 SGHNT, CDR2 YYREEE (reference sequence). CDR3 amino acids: CASSFMWSVNTEAFF. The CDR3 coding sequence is TGTGCCAGCAGCTTTATGTGGTCTGTGAACACTGAAGCTTTCTTT.

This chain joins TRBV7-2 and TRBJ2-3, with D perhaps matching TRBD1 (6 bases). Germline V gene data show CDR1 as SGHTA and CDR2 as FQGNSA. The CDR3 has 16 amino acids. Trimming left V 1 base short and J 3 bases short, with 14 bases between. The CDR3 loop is CASSLVTTRGTDTQYF. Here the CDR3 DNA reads TGTGCCAGCAGCTTAGTGACTACGAGGGGGACAGATACGCAGTATTTT.

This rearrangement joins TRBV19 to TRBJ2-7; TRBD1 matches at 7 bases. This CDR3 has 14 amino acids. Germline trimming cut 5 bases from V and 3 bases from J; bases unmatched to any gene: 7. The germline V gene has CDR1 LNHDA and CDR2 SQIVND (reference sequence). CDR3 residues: CASSPPGQSYEQYF. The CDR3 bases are TGTGCCAGTAGTCCCCCGGGACAGAGCTACGAGCAGTACTTC.

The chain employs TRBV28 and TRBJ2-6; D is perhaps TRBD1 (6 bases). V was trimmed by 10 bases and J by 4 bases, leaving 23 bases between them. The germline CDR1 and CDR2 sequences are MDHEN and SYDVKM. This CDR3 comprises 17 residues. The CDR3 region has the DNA TGTGCCACCGGGCTGGGACAAGGCTTTTTCGGGGCCAACGTCCTGACTTTC. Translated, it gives CATGLGQGFFGANVLTF.

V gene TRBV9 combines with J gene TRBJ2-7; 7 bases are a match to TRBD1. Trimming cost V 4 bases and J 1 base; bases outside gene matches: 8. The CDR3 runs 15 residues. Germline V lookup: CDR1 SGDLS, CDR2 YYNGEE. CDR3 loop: CASSPGTDGSYEQYF. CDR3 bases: TGTGCCAGCAGCCCCGGGACAGATGGGTCCTACGAGCAGTACTTC.

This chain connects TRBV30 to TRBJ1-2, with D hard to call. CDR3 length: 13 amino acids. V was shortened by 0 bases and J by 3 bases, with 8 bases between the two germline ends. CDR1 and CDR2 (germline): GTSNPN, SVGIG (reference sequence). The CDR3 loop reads CAWSVHGYYGYTF. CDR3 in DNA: TGTGCCTGGAGTGTTCACGGATACTATGGCTACACCTTC.

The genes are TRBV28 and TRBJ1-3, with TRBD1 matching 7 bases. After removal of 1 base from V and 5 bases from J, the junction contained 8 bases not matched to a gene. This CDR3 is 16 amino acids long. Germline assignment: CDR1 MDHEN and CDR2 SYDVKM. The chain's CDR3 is CASSLFTGDLRNTIYF. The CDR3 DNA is TGTGCCAGCAGTTTATTTACAGGGGATCTAAGAAACACCATATATTTT.

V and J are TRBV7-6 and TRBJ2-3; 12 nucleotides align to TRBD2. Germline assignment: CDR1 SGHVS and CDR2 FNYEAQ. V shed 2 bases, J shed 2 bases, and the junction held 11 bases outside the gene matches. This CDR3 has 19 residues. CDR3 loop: CASSLRLAGVSVDTDTQYF. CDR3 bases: TGTGCCAGCAGCTTAAGACTAGCGGGAGTGAGCGTGGACACAGATACGCAGTATTTT.

CDR3 sequence: CASSVGDRNIQYF. CDR3 nucleotide sequence: TGTGCCAGCAGCGTCGGGGATAGGAACATTCAGTACTTC. The gene calls are TRBV9 and TRBJ2-4; D is perhaps TRBD2 (5 bases). Trimming took off 2 bases at V and 7 bases at J, with 10 bases between the two ends. Germline V CDR1 and CDR2: SGDLS, YYNGEE. The CDR3 runs 13 residues.

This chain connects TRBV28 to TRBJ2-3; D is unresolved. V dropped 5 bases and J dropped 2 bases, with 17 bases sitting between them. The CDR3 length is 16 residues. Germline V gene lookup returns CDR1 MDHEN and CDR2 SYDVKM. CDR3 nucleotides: TGTGCCAGCAGTACAGAAGAGGAATCGGCCACAGATACGCAGTATTTT. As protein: CASSTEEESATDTQYF.

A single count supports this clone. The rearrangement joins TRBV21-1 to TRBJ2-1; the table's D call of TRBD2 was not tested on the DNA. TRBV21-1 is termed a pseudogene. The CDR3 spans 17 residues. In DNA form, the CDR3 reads TGTGCCAGCAGCACCTGGACTAGCGGTCCCCAAGGGCATGAGCAGTTCTTC. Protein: CASSTWTSGPQGHEQFF.

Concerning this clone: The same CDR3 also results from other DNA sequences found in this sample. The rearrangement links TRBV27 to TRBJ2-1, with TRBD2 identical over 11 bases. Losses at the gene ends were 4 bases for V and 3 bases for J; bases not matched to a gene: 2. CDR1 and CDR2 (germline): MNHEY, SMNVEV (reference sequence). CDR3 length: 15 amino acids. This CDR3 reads CASSSTSGSYNEQFF. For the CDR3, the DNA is TGTGCCAGCAGTTCCACTAGCGGGAGCTACAATGAGCAGTTCTTC.

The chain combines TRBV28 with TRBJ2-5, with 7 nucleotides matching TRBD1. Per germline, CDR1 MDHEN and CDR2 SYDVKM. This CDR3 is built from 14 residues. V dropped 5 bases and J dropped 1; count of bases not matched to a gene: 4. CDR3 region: CASSHRGFQETQYF. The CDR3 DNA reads TGTGCCAGCAGTCACAGGGGATTCCAAGAGACCCAGTACTTC.

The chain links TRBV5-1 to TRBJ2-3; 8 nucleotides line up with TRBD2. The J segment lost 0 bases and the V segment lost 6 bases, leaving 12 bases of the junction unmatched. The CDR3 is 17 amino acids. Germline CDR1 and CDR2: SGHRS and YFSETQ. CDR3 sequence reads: CASTLASGLPSTDTQYF. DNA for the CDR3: TGCGCCAGCACGTTGGCTAGCGGGTTACCTAGCACAGATACGCAGTATTTT.

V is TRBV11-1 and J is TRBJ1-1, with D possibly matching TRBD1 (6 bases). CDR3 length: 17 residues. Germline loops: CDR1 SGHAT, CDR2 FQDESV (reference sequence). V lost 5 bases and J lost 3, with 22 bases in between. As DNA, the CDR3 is TGTGCCAGCAGCATCGTCCCCTTGAGGACAGTAGACACTGAAGCTTTCTTT. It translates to CASSIVPLRTVDTEAFF. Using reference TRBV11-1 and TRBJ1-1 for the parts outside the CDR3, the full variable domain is EAEVAQSPRYKITEKSQAVAFWCDPISGHATLYWYRQILGQGPELLVQFQDESVVDDSQLPKDRFSAERLKGVDSTLKIQPAELGDSAMYLCASSIVPLRTVDTEAFFGQGTRLTVV.

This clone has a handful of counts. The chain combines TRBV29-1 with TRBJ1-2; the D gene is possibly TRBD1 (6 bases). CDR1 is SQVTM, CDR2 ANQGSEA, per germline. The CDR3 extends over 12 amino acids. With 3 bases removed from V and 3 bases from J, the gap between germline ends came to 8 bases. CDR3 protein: CSVDQGYYGYTF. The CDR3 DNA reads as TGCAGCGTTGACCAGGGGTACTATGGCTACACCTTC.

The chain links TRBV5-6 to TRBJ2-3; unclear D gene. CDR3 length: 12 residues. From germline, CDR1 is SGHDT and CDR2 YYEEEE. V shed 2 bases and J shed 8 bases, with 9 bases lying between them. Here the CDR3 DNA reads TGTGCCAGCAGCTTTGGCGAACCTACGCAGTATTTT. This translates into CASSFGEPTQYF.

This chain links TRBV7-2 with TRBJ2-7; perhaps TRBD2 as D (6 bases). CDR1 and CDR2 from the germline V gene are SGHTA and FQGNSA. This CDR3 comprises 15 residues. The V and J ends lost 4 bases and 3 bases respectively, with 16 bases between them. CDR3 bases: TGTGCCAGCAGCTCTTACACCCAGGAGGGCTACGAGCAGTACTTC. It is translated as CASSSYTQEGYEQYF.

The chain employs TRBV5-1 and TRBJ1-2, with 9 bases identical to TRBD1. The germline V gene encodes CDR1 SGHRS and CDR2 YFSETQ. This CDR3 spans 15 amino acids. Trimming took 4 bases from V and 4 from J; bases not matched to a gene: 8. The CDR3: CASSETGGAGYGYTF. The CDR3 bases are TGCGCCAGCAGCGAGACAGGGGGTGCGGGCTATGGCTACACCTTC.

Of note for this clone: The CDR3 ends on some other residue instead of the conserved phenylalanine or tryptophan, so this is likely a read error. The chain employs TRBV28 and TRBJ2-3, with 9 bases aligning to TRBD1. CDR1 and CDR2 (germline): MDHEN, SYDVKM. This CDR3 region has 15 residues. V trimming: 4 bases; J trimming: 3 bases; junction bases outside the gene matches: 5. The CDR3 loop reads CASSYRGRGTDTQYL. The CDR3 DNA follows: TGTGCCAGCAGTTACAGGGGGCGAGGGACAGATACGCAGTATCTT.

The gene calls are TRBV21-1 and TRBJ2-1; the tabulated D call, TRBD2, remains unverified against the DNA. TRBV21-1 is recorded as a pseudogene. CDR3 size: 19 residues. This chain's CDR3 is CASSNSGTSGRALHNEQFF. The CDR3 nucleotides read TGTGCCAGCAGCAACTCCGGGACTAGCGGGAGGGCCCTCCACAATGAGCAGTTCTTC.

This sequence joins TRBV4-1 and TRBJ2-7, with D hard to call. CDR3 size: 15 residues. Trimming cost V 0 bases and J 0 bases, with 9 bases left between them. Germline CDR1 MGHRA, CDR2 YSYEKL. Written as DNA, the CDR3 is TGCGCCAGCAGCCAAGATGTACCGGTCTCCTACGAGCAGTACTTC. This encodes CASSQDVPVSYEQYF.

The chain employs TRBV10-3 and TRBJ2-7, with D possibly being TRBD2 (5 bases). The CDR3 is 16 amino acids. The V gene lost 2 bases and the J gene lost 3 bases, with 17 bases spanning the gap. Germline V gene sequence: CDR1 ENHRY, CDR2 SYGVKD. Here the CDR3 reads CAISEPREANLYEQYF. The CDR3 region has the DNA TGTGCCATCAGTGAGCCGAGGGAAGCTAATCTCTACGAGCAGTACTTC.

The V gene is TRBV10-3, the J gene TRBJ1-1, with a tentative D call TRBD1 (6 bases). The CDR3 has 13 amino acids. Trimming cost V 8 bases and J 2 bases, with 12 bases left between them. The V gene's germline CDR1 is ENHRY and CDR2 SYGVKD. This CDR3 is CAIWAGTNTEAFF. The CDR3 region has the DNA TGTGCCATCTGGGCAGGGACAAACACTGAAGCTTTCTTT.

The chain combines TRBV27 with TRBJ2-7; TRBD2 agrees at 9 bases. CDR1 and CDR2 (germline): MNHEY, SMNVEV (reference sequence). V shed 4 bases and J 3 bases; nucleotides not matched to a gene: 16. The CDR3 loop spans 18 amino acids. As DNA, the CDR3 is TGTGCCAGCAGTTCCACTACATTAGCGGGAGATTTGATCTACGAGCAGTACTTC. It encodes CASSSTTLAGDLIYEQYF.

The DNA of the CDR3 is TGTGCCAGCAGTAAAGACCCTTTCGAGACCCAGTACTTC. This encodes CASSKDPFETQYF. The V call is TRBV11-2, the J call TRBJ2-5; D not certain. The ends were cut back, 6 bases at V and 5 bases at J, with 13 bases in the middle. The CDR3 spans 13 residues. Germline CDR1 and CDR2: SGHAT and FQNNGV. The variable domain in full, completed from reference TRBV11-2 and TRBJ2-5, reads EAGVAQSPRYKIIEKRQSVAFWCNPISGHATLYWYQQILGQGPKLLIQFQNNGVVDDSQLPKDRFSAERLKGVDSTLKIQPAKLEDSAVYLCASSKDPFETQYFGPGTRLLVL.

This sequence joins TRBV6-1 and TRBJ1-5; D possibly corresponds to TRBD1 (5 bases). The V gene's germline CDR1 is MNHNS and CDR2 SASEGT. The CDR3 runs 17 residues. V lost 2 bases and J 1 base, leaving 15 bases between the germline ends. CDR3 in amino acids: CASSERTGGASNQPQHF. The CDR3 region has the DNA TGTGCCAGCAGTGAAAGAACGGGAGGGGCGAGCAATCAGCCCCAGCATTTT.

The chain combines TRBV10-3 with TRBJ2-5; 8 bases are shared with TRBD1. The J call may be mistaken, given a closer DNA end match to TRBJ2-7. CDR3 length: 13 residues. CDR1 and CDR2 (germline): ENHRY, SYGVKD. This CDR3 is CATRDRSSYEQYF. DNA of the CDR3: TGTGCCACCAGGGACAGGAGCTCCTACGAGCAGTACTTC.

The CDR3, as DNA: TGCGCCAGCAGCCACCCCCCGGGACCGCAATCCTACGAGCAGTACTTC. Amino acid sequence: CASSHPPGPQSYEQYF. The chain links TRBV4-1 to TRBJ2-5; D is perhaps TRBD1 or TRBD2 (5 bases each). The J call may not be correct, given that the DNA end is closer to TRBJ2-7. Germline CDR1 reads MGHRA; CDR2 reads YSYEKL. This CDR3 is built from 16 residues.

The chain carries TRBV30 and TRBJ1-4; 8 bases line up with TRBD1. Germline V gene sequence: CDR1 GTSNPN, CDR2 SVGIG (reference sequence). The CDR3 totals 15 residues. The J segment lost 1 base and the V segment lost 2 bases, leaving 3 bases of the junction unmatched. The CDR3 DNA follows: TGTGCCTGGAGTCATGGGACAGGAACTAATGAAAAACTGTTTTTT. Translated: CAWSHGTGTNEKLFF.